Below are 27 T cell receptor beta chains sequenced from a single sample in a study of T cell responses to AZD1222 COVID-19 vaccine (TCRdb year 2021). Explained via the paper, the time point label denotes: baseline before first vaccination. The library was produced with the immunoSEQ multiplex PCR assay. Not all clones reach the TCRdb copy of this immuneACCESS table, which keeps in-frame sequences only. Checked studies attribute under half of the gap to unresolved V genes and leave the rest unexplained. This sample gives 55,000 to 75,000 clones in total; over 85% of them show up just once. The ten largest clones capture around 5% of the sample. The sequenced sample was peripheral blood, obtained on day 0 of AZD1222 vaccination. The receptors originated from an adult in good health.

This sequence joins TRBV6-6 and TRBJ2-3; 8 bases are a match to TRBD2. The germline gives CDR1 MNHNY, CDR2 SVGAGI (reference sequence). There are 14 residues in the CDR3. After removal of 7 bases from V and 4 bases from J, the junction contained 7 bases not matched to a gene. Here the CDR3 reads CASNWAGGADTQYF. The CDR3 DNA is TGTGCCAGCAATTGGGCGGGGGGCGCAGATACGCAGTATTTT.

V gene TRBV4-1 combines with J gene TRBJ2-2; a possible D gene is TRBD1 (5 bases). Trimming pared 3 bases from V and 2 bases from J, leaving 7 bases between. CDR3 length: 14 residues. In germline, CDR1 is MGHRA, CDR2 YSYEKL. The CDR3 protein is CASSQTANTGELFF. The CDR3 nucleotides are TGCGCCAGCAGCCAGACAGCTAACACCGGGGAGCTGTTTTTT.

This clone is a singleton in its sample. The chain combines TRBV20-1 with TRBJ2-7; D is undetermined. Germline loops: CDR1 DFQATT, CDR2 SNEGSKA (reference sequence). V was cut by 3 bases and J by 5 bases, with 8 bases left in between. There are 11 residues in the CDR3. The CDR3 sequence: CSASRTDEQYF. The CDR3, as DNA: TGCAGTGCTAGCCGAACCGACGAGCAGTACTTC.

The chain recombines TRBV19 with TRBJ1-4; D uncertain. CDR1 is LNHDA and CDR2 is SQIVND in the germline V gene (reference sequence). This CDR3 spans 15 amino acids. Trimming pared 3 bases from V and 0 bases from J, leaving 8 bases between. CDR3 in DNA: TGTGCCAGTAGTATTTTGGGAACAACTAATGAAAAACTGTTTTTT. This codes for CASSILGTTNEKLFF.

This sequence joins TRBV9 and TRBJ1-3, with D possibly matching TRBD1 (6 bases). This CDR3 is 15 amino acids long. Trimming took off 4 bases at V and 2 bases at J, with 13 bases between the two ends. Germline-derived CDR1 and CDR2 are SGDLS and YYNGEE. CDR3 amino acids: CASSPREGAGNTIYF. The DNA for the CDR3 is TGTGCCAGCAGCCCCCGGGAGGGGGCTGGAAACACCATATATTTT.

The chain links TRBV25-1 to TRBJ2-7; D is perhaps TRBD2 (5 bases). Trimming took off 1 base at V and 5 bases at J, with 15 bases between the two ends. The CDR3 loop spans 15 amino acids. Germline loops: CDR1 MGHDK, CDR2 SYGVNS. The CDR3 DNA is TGTGCCAGCAGTGAATTGGGAGCCGTGGGCCACGAGCAGTACTTC. Protein sequence: CASSELGAVGHEQYF.

The chain links TRBV5-5 to TRBJ1-4, with 8 nucleotides matching TRBD1. The CDR3 is made up of 14 amino acids. Trimming took 3 bases from V and 8 from J; bases not matched to a gene: 6. Germline CDR1 reads SGHKS; CDR2 reads YYEKEE (reference sequence). CDR3 amino acids: CASSSGQGGEKLFF. CDR3 nucleotides: TGTGCCAGCAGCTCCGGACAGGGTGGCGAAAAACTGTTTTTT.

The V gene is TRBV19, the J gene TRBJ2-7, with 10 bases fitting TRBD2. There are 15 residues in the CDR3. The V segment lost 3 bases and the J segment 2 bases; nucleotides outside the gene matches: 4. Germline V gene sequence: CDR1 LNHDA, CDR2 SQIVND (reference sequence). CDR3 region: CASSIGTSETYEQYF. The CDR3 DNA sequence: TGTGCCAGTAGTATCGGGACTAGCGAGACCTACGAGCAGTACTTC.

The gene calls are TRBV18 and TRBJ1-5, with 7 bases identical to TRBD1. This CDR3 spans 15 amino acids. Germline-derived CDR1 and CDR2 are KGHSH and LQKENI. The junction had 7 bases not matched to a gene; V was cut back by 2 bases and J by 6 bases. The CDR3 reads CASSPVPQGVQPQHF. The CDR3 DNA sequence: TGTGCCAGCTCACCAGTTCCGCAGGGGGTTCAGCCCCAGCATTTT.

The V and J genes are TRBV29-1 and TRBJ1-3; tentatively, D is TRBD1 (5 bases). This CDR3 is built from 14 residues. Germline V gene sequence: CDR1 SQVTM, CDR2 ANQGSEA. Trimming left V 2 bases short and J 0 bases short, with 8 bases between. CDR3 DNA sequence: TGCAGCGTTGAATCAGACAGCTCTGGAAACACCATATATTTT. Protein product: CSVESDSSGNTIYF.

The V and J genes are TRBV29-1 and TRBJ2-7; TRBD1 is a possible D gene (5 bases). CDR3 length: 14 residues. Between the trimmed V and J ends, which lost 0 bases and 3 bases, there was a span of 12 bases. Germline lookup yields CDR1 SQVTM and CDR2 ANQGSEA. The CDR3 sequence: CSVEDRQGGYEQYF. The CDR3 bases are TGCAGCGTTGAAGATCGGCAGGGCGGCTACGAGCAGTACTTC.

The chain employs TRBV5-1 and TRBJ2-1, with D uncertain. CDR3 length: 13 amino acids. In germline, CDR1 is SGHRS, CDR2 YFSETQ. V was clipped by 8 bases and J by 7 bases, with 16 bases between them. The CDR3 DNA reads as TGCGCCAGTGAGGAACCGATCGCTAATGAGCAGTTCTTC. This sequence encodes CASEEPIANEQFF.

CDR3 sequence (DNA): TGTGCCAGCAGCCATGAGGGACAGGGGAAAATGAGTGAAGCTTTCTTT. It is translated as CASSHEGQGKMSEAFF. The rearrangement joins TRBV3-1 (or the pseudogene TRBV3-2) to TRBJ1-1, with 10 bases aligning to TRBD1. The ends lost 3 bases at V and 7 bases at J; junction bases unmatched: 11. Germline V gene lookup returns CDR1 LGHDT and CDR2 YNNKEL (reference sequence). CDR3 length equals 16 residues.

The chain employs TRBV7-2 and TRBJ1-5; D gene ambiguous. Trimming took 5 bases from V and 0 from J, leaving 11 bases between them. From germline, CDR1 is SGHTA and CDR2 FQGNSA. The CDR3 is 15 amino acids. The CDR3 DNA follows: TGTGCCAGCAGCACGACATCGAATAGCAATCAGCCCCAGCATTTT. This gives the protein CASSTTSNSNQPQHF.

V is TRBV5-1 and J is TRBJ1-1; 9 nucleotides match TRBD1. After removal of 1 base from V and 7 bases from J, the junction contained 2 bases not matched to a gene. CDR1 and CDR2 from the germline V gene are SGHRS and YFSETQ. The CDR3 spans 13 residues. The CDR3 loop reads CASSLTGGSEAFF. CDR3 sequence (DNA): TGCGCCAGCAGCTTGACAGGGGGCAGTGAAGCTTTCTTT.

The chain joins TRBV5-1 to TRBJ1-3; D uncertain. There are 17 residues in the CDR3. Trimming cost V 5 bases and J 0 bases, with 18 bases left between them. Looked up from germline, CDR1 is SGHRS and CDR2 is YFSETQ. CDR3 amino acids: CASSYGPPAFSGNTIYF. The DNA for the CDR3 is TGCGCCAGCAGTTACGGACCCCCAGCGTTCTCTGGAAACACCATATATTTT.

This chain's CDR3 is CASSLGRRDRRANYGYTF. DNA of the CDR3: TGTGCCAGCAGCTTGGGGCGGAGGGACAGGCGAGCTAACTATGGCTACACCTTC. The chain carries TRBV5-6 and TRBJ1-2; TRBD1 agrees at 8 bases. This CDR3 is built from 18 residues. Per the germline V gene, CDR1 is SGHDT and CDR2 is YYEEEE. V was pared by 0 bases and J by 0 bases, with 10 bases of the junction left unmatched.

This clone was recorded once. This chain connects TRBV7-3 to TRBJ2-1; 8 nucleotides agree with TRBD2. CDR1 is SGHTA, CDR2 FQGTGA, per germline. After removal of 3 bases from V and 8 bases from J, the junction contained 9 bases not matched to a gene. This CDR3 region has 15 residues. The CDR3 region is CASSFASGGGYEQFF. The DNA for the CDR3 is TGTGCCAGCAGCTTTGCCAGCGGGGGTGGTTATGAGCAGTTCTTC.

The gene calls are TRBV6-1 and TRBJ2-3; D might be TRBD2 (6 bases). Germline V gene sequence: CDR1 MNHNS, CDR2 SASEGT. V gave up 1 base and J gave up 6 bases, with 11 bases separating them. The CDR3 runs to 14 residues. The CDR3: CASSEGGRTDTQYF. In DNA, the CDR3 is TGTGCCAGCAGTGAAGGGGGGAGGACGGATACGCAGTATTTT.

The chain couples TRBV2 to TRBJ1-5, with 12 bases aligning to TRBD1. The germline V gene has CDR1 SNHLY and CDR2 FYNNEI. This CDR3 is 14 amino acids long. J was trimmed by 7 bases and V by 9 bases; bases with no gene match: 7. This CDR3 is CASSGTGGRQPQHF. In DNA, the CDR3 is TGTGCCAGTTCCGGGACAGGGGGCCGACAGCCCCAGCATTTT.

CDR3 sequence: CASSHPGGARTNEKLFF. CDR3 nucleotide sequence: TGCGCCAGCAGCCACCCCGGGGGGGCTAGAACTAATGAAAAACTGTTTTTT. The rearrangement links TRBV4-1 to TRBJ1-4; D is perhaps TRBD1 (6 bases). The CDR3 contains 17 residues. V dropped 3 bases and J dropped 1 base, with 15 bases sitting between them. Germline assignment: CDR1 MGHRA and CDR2 YSYEKL.

The CDR3 loop reads CASSVDLGTEAFF. DNA for the CDR3: TGTGCCAGCAGCGTAGACTTGGGTACTGAAGCTTTCTTT. The chain couples TRBV9 to TRBJ1-1; D gene ambiguous. CDR3 length: 13 residues. Trimming pared 0 bases from V and 5 bases from J, leaving 8 bases between. The germline V gene has CDR1 SGDLS and CDR2 YYNGEE.

V is TRBV2 and J is TRBJ2-2; D is perhaps TRBD1 (5 bases). V lost 9 bases and J lost 0, with 8 bases in between. Looked up from germline, CDR1 is SNHLY and CDR2 is FYNNEI. This CDR3 contains 13 residues. The CDR3 DNA is TGTGCCAGAGGGGAACCGAACACCGGGGAGCTGTTTTTT. This gives the protein CARGEPNTGELFF.

This chain connects TRBV6-5 to TRBJ1-2; 9 bases line up with TRBD1. Germline V gene data show CDR1 as MNHEY and CDR2 as SVGAGI. V dropped 4 bases and J dropped 6; count of bases not matched to a gene: 6. The CDR3 consists of 14 residues. CDR3 sequence reads: CASSSPGQGHGYTF. For the CDR3, the DNA is TGTGCCAGCAGTTCTCCGGGACAGGGCCATGGCTACACCTTC.

The genes are TRBV7-8 and TRBJ1-2; 8 nucleotides agree with TRBD1. Trimming took 0 bases from V and 0 from J; bases not matched to a gene: 3. This CDR3 is built from 16 residues. Per germline, CDR1 SGHVS and CDR2 FQNEAQ. CDR3 sequence (DNA): TGTGCCAGCAGCTTAGCGGGGACAGGCTCTAACTATGGCTACACCTTC. This codes for CASSLAGTGSNYGYTF.

The genes are TRBV30 and TRBJ1-6; weak D call: TRBD1 (6 bases). Germline V gives CDR1 GTSNPN, CDR2 SVGIG (reference sequence). Trimming pared 4 bases from V and 8 bases from J, leaving 15 bases between. The CDR3 is 14 residues long. CDR3: CAWNIGGGYSPLHF. DNA for the CDR3: TGTGCCTGGAATATAGGGGGAGGTTATTCACCCCTCCACTTT.

The chain employs TRBV6-5 and TRBJ1-4, with D possibly TRBD1 on 5 matching bases. The germline V gene has CDR1 MNHEY and CDR2 SVGAGI. The V and J ends lost 0 bases and 8 bases respectively, with 13 bases between them. The CDR3 contains 15 residues. The CDR3 sequence: CASSYSMGLGEKLFF. DNA of the CDR3: TGTGCCAGCAGTTACTCGATGGGGCTAGGAGAAAAACTGTTTTTT.